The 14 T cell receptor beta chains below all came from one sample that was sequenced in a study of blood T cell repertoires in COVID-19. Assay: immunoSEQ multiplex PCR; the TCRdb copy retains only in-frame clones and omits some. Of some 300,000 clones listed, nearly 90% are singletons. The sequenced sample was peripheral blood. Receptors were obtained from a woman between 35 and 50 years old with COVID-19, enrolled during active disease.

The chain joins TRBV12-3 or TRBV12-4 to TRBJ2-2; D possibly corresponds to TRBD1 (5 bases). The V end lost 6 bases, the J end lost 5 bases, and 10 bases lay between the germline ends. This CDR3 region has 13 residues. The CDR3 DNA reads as TGTGCCAGCAGCCCTCCAGGGACCGGGGAGCTGTTTTTT. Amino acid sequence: CASSPPGTGELFF.

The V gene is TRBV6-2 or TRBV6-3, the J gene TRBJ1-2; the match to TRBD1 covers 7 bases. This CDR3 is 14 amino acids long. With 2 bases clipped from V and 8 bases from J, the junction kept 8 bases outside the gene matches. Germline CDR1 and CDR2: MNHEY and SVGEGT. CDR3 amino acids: CASSYLGQMGGYTF. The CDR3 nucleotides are TGTGCCAGCAGTTACCTGGGACAGATGGGGGGCTACACCTTC.

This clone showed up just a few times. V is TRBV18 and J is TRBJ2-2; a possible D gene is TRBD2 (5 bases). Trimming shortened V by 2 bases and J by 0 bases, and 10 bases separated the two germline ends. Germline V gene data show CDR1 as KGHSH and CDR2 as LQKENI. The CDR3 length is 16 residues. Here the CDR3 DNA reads TGTGCCAGCTCACCAGGGAAGCGGACGAACACCGGGGAGCTGTTTTTT. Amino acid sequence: CASSPGKRTNTGELFF.

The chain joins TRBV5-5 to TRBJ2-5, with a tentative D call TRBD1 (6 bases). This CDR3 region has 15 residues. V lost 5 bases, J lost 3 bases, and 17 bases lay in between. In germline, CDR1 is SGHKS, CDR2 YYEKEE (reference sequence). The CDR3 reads CASRGTRQLKETQYF. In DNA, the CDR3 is TGTGCCAGCAGAGGGACACGGCAACTTAAAGAGACCCAGTACTTC.

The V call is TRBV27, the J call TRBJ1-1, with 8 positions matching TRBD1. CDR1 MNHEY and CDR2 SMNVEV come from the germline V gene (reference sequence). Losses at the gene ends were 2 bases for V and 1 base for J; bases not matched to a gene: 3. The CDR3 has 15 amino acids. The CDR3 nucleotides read TGTGCCAGCAGTTTAACAACAGGGGGGAACACTGAAGCTTTCTTT. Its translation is CASSLTTGGNTEAFF.

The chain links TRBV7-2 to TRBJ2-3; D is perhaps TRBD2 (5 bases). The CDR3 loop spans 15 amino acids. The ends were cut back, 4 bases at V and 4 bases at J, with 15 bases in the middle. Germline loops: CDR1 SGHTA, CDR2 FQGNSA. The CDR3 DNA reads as TGTGCCAGCAGCTCCCGGGCCCGAGGGCCAGATACGCAGTATTTT. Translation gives CASSSRARGPDTQYF.

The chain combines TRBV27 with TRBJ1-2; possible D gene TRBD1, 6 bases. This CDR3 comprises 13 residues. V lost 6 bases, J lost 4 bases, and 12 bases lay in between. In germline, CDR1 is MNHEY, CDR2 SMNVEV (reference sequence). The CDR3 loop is CASRPTGSYGYTF. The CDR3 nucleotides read TGTGCCAGCAGACCTACAGGGAGCTATGGCTACACCTTC.

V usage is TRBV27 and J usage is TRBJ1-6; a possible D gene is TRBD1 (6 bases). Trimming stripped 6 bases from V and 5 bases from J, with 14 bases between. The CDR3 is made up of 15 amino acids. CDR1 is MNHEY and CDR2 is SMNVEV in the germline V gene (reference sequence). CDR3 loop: CASSPLRQDNSPLHF. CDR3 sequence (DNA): TGTGCCAGCAGCCCTCTACGACAGGATAATTCACCCCTCCACTTT.

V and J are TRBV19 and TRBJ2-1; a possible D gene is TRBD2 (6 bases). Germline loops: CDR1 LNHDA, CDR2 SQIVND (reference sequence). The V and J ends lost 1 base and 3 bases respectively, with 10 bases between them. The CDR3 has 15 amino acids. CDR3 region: CASSIGLAIYNEQFF. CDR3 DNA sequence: TGTGCCAGTAGTATAGGTCTAGCGATCTACAATGAGCAGTTCTTC.

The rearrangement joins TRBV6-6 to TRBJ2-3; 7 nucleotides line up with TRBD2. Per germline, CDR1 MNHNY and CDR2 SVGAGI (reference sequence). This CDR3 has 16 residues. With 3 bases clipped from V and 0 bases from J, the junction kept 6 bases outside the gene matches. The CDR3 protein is CASSYQGGGSTDTQYF. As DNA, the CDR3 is TGTGCCAGCAGTTATCAGGGCGGGGGTAGCACAGATACGCAGTATTTT.

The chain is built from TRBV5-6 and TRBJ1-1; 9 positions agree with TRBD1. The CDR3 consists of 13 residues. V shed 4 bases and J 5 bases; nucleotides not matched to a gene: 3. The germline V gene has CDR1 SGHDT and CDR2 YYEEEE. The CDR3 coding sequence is TGTGCCAGCAGCGTAGGGACAGGGACTGAAGCTTTCTTT. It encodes CASSVGTGTEAFF.

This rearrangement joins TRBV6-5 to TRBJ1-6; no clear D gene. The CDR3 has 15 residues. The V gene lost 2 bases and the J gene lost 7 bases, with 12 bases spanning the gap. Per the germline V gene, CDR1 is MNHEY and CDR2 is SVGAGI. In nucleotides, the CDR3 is TGTGCCAGCAGTTACGAGGGCGCGGGAAATTCACCCCTCCACTTT. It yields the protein CASSYEGAGNSPLHF.

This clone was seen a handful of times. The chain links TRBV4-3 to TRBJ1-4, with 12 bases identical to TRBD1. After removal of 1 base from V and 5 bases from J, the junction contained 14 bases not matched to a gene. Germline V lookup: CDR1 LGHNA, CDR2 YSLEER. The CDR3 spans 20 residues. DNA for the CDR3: TGCGCCAGCAGCCAAGTACTCTCCGGGACAGGGGGCGGGTTGAATGAAAAACTGTTTTTT. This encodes CASSQVLSGTGGGLNEKLFF.

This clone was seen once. This chain's CDR3 is CASSLEQGRGWGSPLHF. CDR3 DNA: TGTGCCAGCAGCTTAGAACAGGGCCGCGGGTGGGGTTCACCCCTCCACTTT. J is TRBJ1-6 and V is TRBV7-2, with D perhaps matching TRBD1 (6 bases). The CDR3 sequence is 17 residues long. Germline V gene data show CDR1 as SGHTA and CDR2 as FQGNSA. V was shortened by 1 base and J by 9 bases, with 19 bases between the two germline ends.